These T cell receptor beta chains were read from a single sample in a study of CXCR3-negative and CXCR3-positive naive CD8 T cells. TCRdb processed the 5' RACE reads again and assigns one entry to each CDR3 protein, with no DNA. The repertoire table contains tens of thousands of distinct CDR3 sequences. Sequencing was carried out using naive CXCR3- CD8+ T cells from blood. These receptor sequences come from a human donor in good health. Some clones in this sample may be carry-over from other donors' samples. The CDR3 runs from the conserved cysteine through the conserved F or W. The order of the fields is V gene, J gene, CDR3 length, CDR3 protein.

TRBV7-9	TRBJ2-2	16	CASSFSGTQFTGELFF
TRBV28	TRBJ2-3	13	CASSGAHMDTQYF
TRBV7-9	TRBJ2-3	18	CASSFSGYQGQGGDTQYF
TRBV6-2/TRBV6-3	TRBJ2-7	15	CASSLPASGLYEQYF
TRBV9	TRBJ2-1	14	CASSGQTGYNEQFF
TRBV5-1	TRBJ2-1	18	CASSSLPSGGLPGNEQFF
TRBV7-9	TRBJ2-1	12	CASSPPSQEQFF
TRBV3-1	TRBJ2-3	16	CASSQVGPSWADTQYF
TRBV6-1	TRBJ2-1	16	CASVNWLAGDYNEQFF
TRBV7-2	TRBJ2-7	13	CASSWTGLYEQYF
TRBV7-9	TRBJ1-1	16	CASSSSNSVKNTEAFF
TRBV10-3	TRBJ1-2	16	CAISESWDRRYYGYTF
TRBV13	TRBJ2-7	14	CASSLNRQGGEQYF
TRBV2	TRBJ1-6	14	CTSSEGQYNSPLHF
TRBV12-3/TRBV12-4	TRBJ2-5	12	CASSLREETQYF
TRBV15	TRBJ1-2	13	CATSSRANYGYTF
TRBV7-8	TRBJ1-1	17	CASSLVAAANMNTEAFF
TRBV13	TRBJ2-4	16	CASSLRDGWAKNIQYF
TRBV28	TRBJ2-7	14	CASIPWGEFYEQYF
TRBV21-1	TRBJ2-5	19	CASSKVRGAGQGDQETQYF
TRBV4-1	TRBJ1-1	14	CASSQGQRGTEAFF
TRBV20-1	TRBJ2-4	15	CSARDIAIGENIQYF
TRBV28	TRBJ2-1	13	CASSFGLGNEQFF
TRBV10-3	TRBJ2-7	14	CDISTEREPYEQYF
TRBV7-8	TRBJ2-7	11	CASSLNYEQYF
TRBV29-1	TRBJ1-4	15	CSVLSLDRGGEKLFF
TRBV12-3/TRBV12-4	TRBJ2-4	12	CASSSPAGTILF
TRBV27	TRBJ2-7	12	CASSPTAYEQYF
TRBV25-1	TRBJ1-2	11	CASSGNYGYTF
TRBV2	TRBJ1-5	15	CASSSGGLDDQPQHF
TRBV12-3/TRBV12-4	TRBJ1-2	13	CASSPTTGYGYTF
TRBV29-1	TRBJ2-7	12	CSARDIGYEQYF
TRBV7-9	TRBJ2-2	12	CASSQSSGELFF
TRBV29-1	TRBJ1-3	14	CSVATFSAGNTIYF
TRBV29-1	TRBJ1-3	12	CSGIDSGNTIYF
TRBV12-3/TRBV12-4	TRBJ2-3	16	CASSTQTSGTTDTQYF
TRBV19	TRBJ2-7	14	CASSFGTVSYEQYF
TRBV14	TRBJ1-2	17	CASSQETGTGRIYGYTF
TRBV29-1	TRBJ2-5	13	CSVLKGVEETQYF
TRBV5-1	TRBJ2-1	15	CASSLVQGAYNEQFF
TRBV6-5	TRBJ2-3	15	CASSYSKGSTDTQYF
TRBV28	TRBJ2-7	15	CASSLWGLVSYEQYF
TRBV6-2/TRBV6-3	TRBJ2-7	14	CASSYGTDSYEQYF
TRBV27	TRBJ2-7	12	CASSLDRVRQYF
TRBV2	TRBJ2-5	13	CASSDLNEETQYF
TRBV20-1	TRBJ2-1	15	CSAQGLAGAYNEQFF
TRBV7-8	TRBJ2-1	14	CASSSPRGRNEQFF
TRBV7-2	TRBJ2-3	20	CASSLALLAGGTYHTDTQYF
TRBV29-1	TRBJ2-2	16	CSVEGVPGSDTGELFF
TRBV7-6	TRBJ2-7	14	CASSLVTGGGEQYF
TRBV7-7	TRBJ2-3	15	CASSLVSQCTDTQYF
TRBV4-1	TRBJ1-6	16	CASSQDGGAAGIRLHF
TRBV6-2/TRBV6-3	TRBJ1-6	13	CASGDAENSPLHF